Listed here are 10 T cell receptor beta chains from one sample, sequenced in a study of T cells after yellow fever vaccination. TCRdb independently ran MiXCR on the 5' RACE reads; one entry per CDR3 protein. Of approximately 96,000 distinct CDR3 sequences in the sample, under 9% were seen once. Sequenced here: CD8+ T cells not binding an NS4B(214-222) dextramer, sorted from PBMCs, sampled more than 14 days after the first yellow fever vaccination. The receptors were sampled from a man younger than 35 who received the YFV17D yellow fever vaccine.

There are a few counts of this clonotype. CDR3 amino acids: CASSRGGYTEAFF. In DNA form, the CDR3 reads TGCGCCAGCAGCCGAGGCGGGTACACTGAAGCTTTCTTT. The chain combines TRBV4-3 with TRBJ1-1; no reliable D call. The CDR3 covers 13 residues. The germline V and J ends were trimmed by 4 bases and 3 bases, with 9 bases remaining between them. Germline V gives CDR1 LGHNA, CDR2 YSLEER.

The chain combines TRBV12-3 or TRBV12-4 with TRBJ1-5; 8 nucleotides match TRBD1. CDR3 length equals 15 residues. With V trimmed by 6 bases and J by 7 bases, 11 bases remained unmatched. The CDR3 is CASRLSGGAGQPQHF. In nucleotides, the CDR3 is TGTGCCAGCAGGCTATCAGGGGGCGCAGGGCAGCCCCAGCATTTT.

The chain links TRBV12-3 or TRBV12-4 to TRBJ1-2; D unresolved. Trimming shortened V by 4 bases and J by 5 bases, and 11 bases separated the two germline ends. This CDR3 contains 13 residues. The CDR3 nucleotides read TGTGCCAGCAGTTACCGGGAAGCTTATGGCTACACCTTC. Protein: CASSYREAYGYTF.

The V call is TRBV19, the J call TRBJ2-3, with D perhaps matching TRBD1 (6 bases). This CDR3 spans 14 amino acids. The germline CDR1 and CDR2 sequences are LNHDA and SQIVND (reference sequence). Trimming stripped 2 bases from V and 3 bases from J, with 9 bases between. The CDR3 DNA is TGTGCCAGTAGTATATTCAGGGGAACAGATACGCAGTATTTT. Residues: CASSIFRGTDTQYF.

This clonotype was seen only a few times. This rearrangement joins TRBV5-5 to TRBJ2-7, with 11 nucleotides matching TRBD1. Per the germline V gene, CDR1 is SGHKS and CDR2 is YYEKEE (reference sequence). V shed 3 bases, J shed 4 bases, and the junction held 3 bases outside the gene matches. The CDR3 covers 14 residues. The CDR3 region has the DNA TGTGCCAGCAGCTGGGGGACAGGGGGATACGAGCAGTACGTC. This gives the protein CASSWGTGGYEQYV.

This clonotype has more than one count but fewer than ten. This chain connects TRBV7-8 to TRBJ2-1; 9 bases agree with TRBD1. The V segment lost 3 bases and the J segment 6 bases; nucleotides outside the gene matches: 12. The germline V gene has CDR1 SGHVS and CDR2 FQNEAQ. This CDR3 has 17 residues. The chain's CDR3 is CASSLPLTGQGPNEQFF. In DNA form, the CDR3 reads TGTGCCAGCAGCTTGCCCCTAACGGGACAGGGTCCCAATGAGCAGTTCTTC.

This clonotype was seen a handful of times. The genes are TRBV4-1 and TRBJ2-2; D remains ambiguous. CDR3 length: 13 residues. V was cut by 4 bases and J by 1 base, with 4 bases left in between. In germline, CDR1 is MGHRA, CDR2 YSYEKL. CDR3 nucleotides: TGCGCCAGCAGCCTCCTGAACACCGGGGAGCTGTTTTTT. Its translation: CASSLLNTGELFF.

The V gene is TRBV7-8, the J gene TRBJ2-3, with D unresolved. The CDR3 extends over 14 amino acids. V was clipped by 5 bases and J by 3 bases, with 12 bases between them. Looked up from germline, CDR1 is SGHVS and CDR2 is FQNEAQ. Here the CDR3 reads CASSQEGWTDTQYF. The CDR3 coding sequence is TGTGCCAGCAGCCAAGAAGGGTGGACAGATACGCAGTATTTT. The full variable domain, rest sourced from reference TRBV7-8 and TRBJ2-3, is GAGVSQSPRYKVAKRGQDVALRCDPISGHVSLFWYQQALGQGPEFLTYFQNEAQLDKSGLPSDRFFAERPEGSVSTLKIQRTQQEDSAVYLCASSQEGWTDTQYFGPGTRLTVL.

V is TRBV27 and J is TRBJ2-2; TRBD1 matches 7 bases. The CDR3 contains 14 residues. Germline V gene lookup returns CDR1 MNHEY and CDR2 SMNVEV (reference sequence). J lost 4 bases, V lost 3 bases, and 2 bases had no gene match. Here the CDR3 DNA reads TGTGCCAGCAGTTTTTACAGGGGCACCGGGGAGCTGTTTTTT. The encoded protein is CASSFYRGTGELFF.

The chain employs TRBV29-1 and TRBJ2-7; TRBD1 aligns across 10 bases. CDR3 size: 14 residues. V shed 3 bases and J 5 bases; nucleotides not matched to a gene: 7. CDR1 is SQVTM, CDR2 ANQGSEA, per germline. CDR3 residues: CSVDGTGDIHEQYF. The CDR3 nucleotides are TGCAGCGTTGACGGGACAGGGGACATCCACGAGCAGTACTTC.